Following are 30 T cell receptor beta chains from one sample sequenced in a study of T cell clonotyping in hematopoietic cell transplantation. Here immunoSEQ multiplex PCR was the method, and the copy in TCRdb shows in-frame clones only, minus some. The profile shows roughly 5,300 clones, around 78% of them singletons. The sample in question was peripheral blood mononuclear cells, obtained 100 days after allogeneic stem cell transplant. Source of these receptors: a male patient between 55 and 70 years old who had an allogeneic stem cell transplant, so T cells may come from the graft donor. Some clones in this sample may be carry-over from other donors' samples.

This chain links TRBV11-2 with TRBJ2-7; the D gene is possibly TRBD1 (6 bases). V was shortened by 5 bases and J by 2 bases, with 13 bases between the two germline ends. The CDR3 totals 14 residues. The germline V gene encodes CDR1 SGHAT and CDR2 FQNNGV. CDR3 residues: CASSQTTGPYEQYF. The CDR3 nucleotides are TGTGCCAGCAGCCAAACGACAGGCCCCTACGAGCAGTACTTC.

This clone was observed once. The J gene is TRBJ2-3, the V gene TRBV30, with TRBD1 matching 9 bases. The CDR3 consists of 14 residues. V lost 4 bases, J lost 5 bases, and 7 bases stayed unmatched. Germline values: CDR1 GTSNPN, CDR2 SVGIG (reference sequence). The CDR3 bases are TGTGCCTGGACCGGGACAGGGTCGGGAGATACGCAGTATTTT. This gives the protein CAWTGTGSGDTQYF.

The V and J genes are TRBV7-2 and TRBJ2-3; no definite D call. V was shortened by 1 base and J by 0 bases, with 5 bases between the two germline ends. The CDR3 runs 14 residues. CDR1 is SGHTA, CDR2 FQGNSA, per germline. The CDR3 coding sequence is TGTGCCAGCAGCTTAGTCGGCAGCACAGATACGCAGTATTTT. Encoded protein: CASSLVGSTDTQYF.

The CDR3 reads CASSLPPSGTEQFF. Written as DNA, the CDR3 is TGTGCCAGCAGCTTACCTCCTAGCGGTACTGAGCAGTTCTTC. V usage is TRBV7-6 and J usage is TRBJ2-1; TRBD2 agrees at 7 bases. This CDR3 comprises 14 residues. The V gene's germline CDR1 is SGHVS and CDR2 FNYEAQ. The V and J ends lost 2 bases and 9 bases, in that order; junction bases with no gene match: 7.

The chain uses TRBV28 and TRBJ1-1; D remains ambiguous. The V gene's germline CDR1 is MDHEN and CDR2 SYDVKM. The V end was cut by 6 bases, the J end by 6 bases, with 14 bases between. The CDR3 has 13 residues. The chain's CDR3 is CASSPYTGSEAFF. CDR3 coding DNA: TGTGCCAGCAGCCCTTACACGGGATCTGAAGCTTTCTTT.

This clone was detected only a few times. This sequence joins TRBV19 and TRBJ1-2, with D maybe TRBD1 (5 bases). The V gene lost 7 bases and the J gene lost 8 bases, with 11 bases spanning the gap. Germline V lookup: CDR1 LNHDA, CDR2 SQIVND (reference sequence). The CDR3 has 11 residues. CDR3 loop: CASNDRLGYTF. The DNA for the CDR3 is TGTGCCAGTAACGACAGATTGGGCTACACCTTC.

This clone was seen more than once but under ten times. J is TRBJ2-7 and V is TRBV7-2; D is uncertain. The CDR3 has 13 amino acids. Trimming took 6 bases from V and 5 from J, leaving 14 bases between them. Germline V gene lookup returns CDR1 SGHTA and CDR2 FQGNSA. The CDR3 DNA is TGTGCCAGCAGTCTGCGTAGGGCCCACGAGCAGTACTTC. This gives the protein CASSLRRAHEQYF.

The V call is TRBV6-4, the J call TRBJ2-1; D may be TRBD2 (6 bases). CDR3 length: 15 amino acids. Germline lookup yields CDR1 MRHNA and CDR2 SNTAGT. Trimming removed 3 bases at V and 5 bases at J, with 14 bases between. The CDR3 DNA reads TGTGCCAGCAGTGATCTGGCGGGGAAGAACAATGAGCAGTTCTTC. Translating it yields CASSDLAGKNNEQFF.

The V call is TRBV4-2, the J call TRBJ2-3; 8 nucleotides line up with TRBD2. CDR3 size: 16 residues. V dropped 4 bases and J dropped 1; count of bases not matched to a gene: 7. Germline lookup yields CDR1 LGHNA and CDR2 YNFKEQ. The CDR3 protein is CASSPFQAGGTDTQYF. The CDR3 bases are TGTGCCAGCAGCCCCTTTCAAGCGGGAGGCACAGATACGCAGTATTTT.

This clone was seen once. One junction end disagrees with the germline gene, perhaps due to a read error. This rearrangement joins TRBV6-5 to TRBJ2-7; TRBD1 matches at 8 bases. CDR3 length: 14 amino acids. In germline, CDR1 is MNHEY, CDR2 SVGAGI. The CDR3: CASSRDRGLYEQCF. The CDR3 bases are TGTGCCAGCAGCCGAGACAGGGGTCTCTACGAGCAGTGCTTC.

This chain joins TRBV4-1 and TRBJ1-1; D call uncertain. Germline values: CDR1 MGHRA, CDR2 YSYEKL. This CDR3 is 13 amino acids long. Trimming took 4 bases from V and 8 from J, leaving 14 bases between them. The CDR3 nucleotides are TGCGCCAGCAGCCCAGAGGGTGGTCTAGAAGCTTTCTTT. Its translation: CASSPEGGLEAFF.

Only a few counts were recorded for this clone. This rearrangement joins TRBV7-9 to TRBJ2-1; D gene ambiguous. The ends were cut back, 4 bases at V and 3 bases at J, with 10 bases in the middle. The CDR3 spans 14 residues. Germline-derived CDR1 and CDR2 are SEHNR and FQNEAQ (reference sequence). CDR3 region: CASSSGQNYNEQFF. The CDR3 DNA reads TGTGCCAGCAGCTCCGGGCAGAACTACAATGAGCAGTTCTTC.

The chain joins TRBV30 to TRBJ1-2; D remains unclear. The CDR3 is 11 amino acids. CDR1 and CDR2 (germline): GTSNPN, SVGIG (reference sequence). V was pared by 5 bases and J by 6 bases, with 10 bases between. CDR3 bases: TGTGCCTGGCTCGGGAGCCATGGCTACACCTTC. Translation gives CAWLGSHGYTF.

This chain uses TRBV9 with TRBJ1-2; D gene unclear. From germline, CDR1 is SGDLS and CDR2 YYNGEE. Trimming stripped 0 bases from V and 1 base from J, with 7 bases between. The CDR3 is made up of 14 amino acids. The CDR3 sequence is CASSVDSGNYGYTF. CDR3 sequence (DNA): TGTGCCAGCAGCGTAGACTCGGGTAACTATGGCTACACCTTC.

V gene TRBV29-1 combines with J gene TRBJ1-2, with 11 bases that match TRBD1. The CDR3 sequence is 15 residues long. V lost 7 bases and J lost 6; bases outside the gene matches: 13. CDR1 is SQVTM and CDR2 is ANQGSEA in the germline V gene. For the CDR3, the DNA is TGCAGCGCGCCGCCGTCAGGGACAGGGGGGGATGGCTACACCTTC. It encodes CSAPPSGTGGDGYTF.

V gene TRBV30 combines with J gene TRBJ1-1; D might be TRBD1 (6 bases). Trimming shortened V by 0 bases and J by 1 base, and 12 bases separated the two germline ends. Per germline, CDR1 GTSNPN and CDR2 SVGIG (reference sequence). This CDR3 comprises 15 residues. CDR3 amino acids: CAWSVRQTGNTEAFF. The CDR3 nucleotides read TGTGCCTGGAGTGTACGGCAGACAGGGAACACTGAAGCTTTCTTT.

The chain recombines TRBV7-9 with TRBJ2-1; 14 bases are shared with TRBD2. Germline V gene lookup returns CDR1 SEHNR and CDR2 FQNEAQ (reference sequence). Trimming cost V 2 bases and J 5 bases; bases outside gene matches: 2. The CDR3 covers 16 residues. The CDR3, as DNA: TGTGCCAGCAGCTTACCGACTAGCGGGAGGGACAATGAGCAGTTCTTC. It translates to CASSLPTSGRDNEQFF.

The gene calls are TRBV30 and TRBJ1-2; 8 nucleotides align to TRBD1. This CDR3 is built from 15 residues. Germline CDR1 reads GTSNPN; CDR2 reads SVGIG (reference sequence). J was trimmed by 6 bases and V by 3 bases; bases with no gene match: 12. CDR3 sequence: CAWSYGQGKEDGYTF. The CDR3 DNA follows: TGTGCCTGGAGCTACGGACAGGGAAAGGAAGATGGCTACACCTTC.

The chain uses TRBV30 and TRBJ1-1; 8 bases agree with TRBD1. J gave up 3 bases and V 5 bases, and 2 bases lay outside the gene matches. Germline V lookup: CDR1 GTSNPN, CDR2 SVGIG (reference sequence). The CDR3 sequence is 12 residues long. CDR3 DNA sequence: TGTGCCTGGGCGGACAGGGACACTGAAGCTTTCTTT. Translation gives CAWADRDTEAFF.

The chain combines TRBV7-9 with TRBJ1-2; TRBD1 matches at 9 bases. The germline gives CDR1 SEHNR, CDR2 FQNEAQ (reference sequence). This CDR3 is 15 amino acids long. V dropped 4 bases and J dropped 6; count of bases not matched to a gene: 9. The CDR3 coding sequence is TGTGCCAGCAGCTCAAGTGGGACAGGGTACCATGGCTACACCTTC. Translation: CASSSSGTGYHGYTF.

V is TRBV15 and J is TRBJ1-4; D is perhaps TRBD1 (6 bases). Per germline, CDR1 LNHNV and CDR2 YYDKDF (reference sequence). Trimming stripped 10 bases from V and 4 bases from J, with 13 bases between. The CDR3 is 13 amino acids. The chain's CDR3 is CAIGGQDNEKLFF. The CDR3 nucleotides read TGTGCCATCGGGGGGCAGGATAATGAAAAACTGTTTTTT.

This chain uses TRBV30 with TRBJ2-7; D remains unclear. In germline, CDR1 is GTSNPN, CDR2 SVGIG (reference sequence). V lost 4 bases and J lost 5, with 12 bases in between. This CDR3 comprises 12 residues. CDR3 coding DNA: TGTGCCTGGATGAGGAGCAGCGACGAGCAGTACTTC. The encoded protein is CAWMRSSDEQYF.

V gene TRBV20-1 combines with J gene TRBJ2-1; unclear D gene. This CDR3 region has 11 residues. Germline V lookup: CDR1 DFQATT, CDR2 SNEGSKA (reference sequence). V was trimmed by 3 bases and J by 7 bases, leaving 7 bases between them. CDR3 region: CSASLRNEQFF. In DNA, the CDR3 is TGCAGTGCTAGCCTTAGAAATGAGCAGTTCTTC.

This clone was observed a handful of times. At the DNA level, this CDR3 is encoded by other sequences in the same sample as well. The V gene is TRBV6-5, the J gene TRBJ2-2, with 7 bases aligning to TRBD1. This CDR3 has 14 residues. V shed 2 bases, J shed 3 bases, and the junction held 0 bases outside the gene matches. Germline V gene data show CDR1 as MNHEY and CDR2 as SVGAGI. CDR3 nucleotides: TGTGCCAGCAGTTACAGGGGGCACACCGGGGAGCTGTTTTTT. Translation: CASSYRGHTGELFF.

This clone is judged medium-sized. The chain couples TRBV6-6 to TRBJ2-2, with D tentatively TRBD1 (5 bases). CDR1 and CDR2 (germline): MNHNY, SVGAGI (reference sequence). Trimming left V 6 bases short and J 4 bases short, with 9 bases between. CDR3 length equals 13 residues. CDR3 DNA: TGTGCCAGCAGAACAGGAGCCACCGGGGAGCTGTTTTTT. Translated: CASRTGATGELFF.

The chain is built from TRBV6-6 and TRBJ2-5; 7 bases line up with TRBD1. Germline loops: CDR1 MNHNY, CDR2 SVGAGI (reference sequence). The CDR3 is made up of 14 amino acids. The ends lost 4 bases at V and 2 bases at J; junction bases unmatched: 4. CDR3 coding DNA: TGTGCCAGCAGTTCGAGGGGACAGCAAGAGACCCAGTACTTC. Residues: CASSSRGQQETQYF.

About this clone itself: The germline gene is not matched at one end of the junction; a read error may be the cause. The sample holds other DNA sequences that translate to the same CDR3. The chain is built from TRBV19 and TRBJ2-1; possibly TRBD1 for D (5 bases). CDR1 and CDR2 (germline): LNHDA, SQIVND (reference sequence). The CDR3 covers 13 residues. This CDR3 is CASSLDSYNEQFF. As DNA, the CDR3 is TGTGCCAGTAGTCTAGACAGTTACAATGAGCAGTTCTTC.

The chain joins TRBV19 to TRBJ1-2; D is unresolved. Germline V gene data show CDR1 as LNHDA and CDR2 as SQIVND (reference sequence). The CDR3 covers 16 residues. The V end lost 2 bases, the J end lost 0 bases, and 13 bases lay between the germline ends. CDR3 DNA: TGTGCCAGTAGTATACGTTTCCCCGAAGCTAACTATGGCTACACCTTC. Translating it yields CASSIRFPEANYGYTF.

This clone was detected only a few times. V usage is TRBV28 and J usage is TRBJ2-3; D remains ambiguous. Per germline, CDR1 MDHEN and CDR2 SYDVKM. Between the trimmed V and J ends, which lost 3 bases and 5 bases, there was a span of 12 bases. This CDR3 spans 14 amino acids. DNA for the CDR3: TGTGCCAGCAGTTTCCTACAGTCGAGAGATACGCAGTATTTT. Encoded protein: CASSFLQSRDTQYF.

The V gene is TRBV7-2, the J gene TRBJ2-5, with D perhaps TRBD1 (6 bases). The germline CDR1 and CDR2 sequences are SGHTA and FQGNSA. V was pared by 1 base and J by 5 bases, with 17 bases between. This CDR3 comprises 16 residues. The CDR3 reads CASSLVSGATRETQYF. CDR3 nucleotides: TGTGCCAGCAGCTTAGTCTCAGGGGCCACCCGGGAGACCCAGTACTTC.